This T cell receptor beta chain originates from a study of shared clonotypes between healthy human individuals. Trimming took off 2 bases at V and 9 bases at J, with 8 bases between the two ends. From germline, CDR1 is PRHDT and CDR2 FYEKMQ (reference sequence). The CDR3 has 12 residues. Naive CD8 populations comprised CD45RO-negative cells positively selected for CCR7, excluding terminally differentiated effector memory CD45RA+ cells. Assay used: immunoSEQ multiplex PCR; TCRdb lists only in-frame clones, some missing. The sample has about 1.9 million clones, 93% seen once; the top ten hold roughly 1.7%.

Sequences were obtained from naive CD8+ T cells from PBMCs. The rearrangement links TRBV13 to TRBJ2-1, with TRBD1 as a possible D gene (5 bases). The TCR sequence derives from a man aged 18 to 29 in good health. Some clones in this sample may be carry-over from other donors' samples. CDR3 coding DNA: TGTGCCAGCAGCTTACAGGGAAGTGAGCAGTTCTTC. As protein: CASSLQGSEQFF. Using reference TRBV13 and TRBJ2-1 for the parts outside the CDR3, the full variable domain is AAGVIQSPRHLIKEKRETATLKCYPIPRHDTVYWYQQGPGQDPQFLISFYEKMQSDKGSIPDRFSAQQFSDYHSELNMSSLELGDSALYFCASSLQGSEQFFGPGTRLTVL.